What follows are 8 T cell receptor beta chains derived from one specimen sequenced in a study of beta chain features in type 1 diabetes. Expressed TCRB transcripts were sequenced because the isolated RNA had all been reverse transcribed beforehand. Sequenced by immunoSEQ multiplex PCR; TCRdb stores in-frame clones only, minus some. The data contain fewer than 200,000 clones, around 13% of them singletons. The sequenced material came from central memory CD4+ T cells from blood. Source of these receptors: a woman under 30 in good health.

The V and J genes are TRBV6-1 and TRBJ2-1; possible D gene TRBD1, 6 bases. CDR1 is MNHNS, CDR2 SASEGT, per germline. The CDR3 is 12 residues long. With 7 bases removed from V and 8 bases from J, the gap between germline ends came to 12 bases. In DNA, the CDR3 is TGTGCCAGCAAGCTACAGGGAGATGAGCAGTTCTTC. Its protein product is CASKLQGDEQFF.

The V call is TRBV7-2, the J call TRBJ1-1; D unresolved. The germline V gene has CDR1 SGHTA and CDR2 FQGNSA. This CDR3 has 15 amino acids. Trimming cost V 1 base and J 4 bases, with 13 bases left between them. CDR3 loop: CASSLEGGRSTEAFF. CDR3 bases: TGTGCCAGCAGCTTAGAGGGAGGCCGAAGCACTGAAGCTTTCTTT.

For the CDR3, the DNA is TGCGCCAGCAGCCAAGATGAAGGGGGCTCCGAGGTCCATGAGCAGTTCTTC. Translated, it gives CASSQDEGGSEVHEQFF. The V and J genes are TRBV4-3 and TRBJ2-1, with TRBD1 matching over 7 bases. The CDR3 runs to 17 residues. The trim removed 0 bases at V and 8 bases at J, leaving 13 bases unmatched. Looked up from germline, CDR1 is LGHNA and CDR2 is YSLEER.

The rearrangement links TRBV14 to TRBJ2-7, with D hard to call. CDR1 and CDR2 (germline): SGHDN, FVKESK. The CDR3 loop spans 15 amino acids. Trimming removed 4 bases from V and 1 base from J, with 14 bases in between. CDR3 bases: TGTGCCAGCAGCCGAGCCGGAGCTGGGTCCTACGAGCAGTACTTC. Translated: CASSRAGAGSYEQYF. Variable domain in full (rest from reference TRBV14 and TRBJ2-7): EAGVTQFPSHSVIEKGQTVTLRCDPISGHDNLYWYRRVMGKEIKFLLHFVKESKQDESGMPNNRFLAERTGGTYSTLKVQPAELEDSGVYFCASSRAGAGSYEQYFGPGTRLTVT.

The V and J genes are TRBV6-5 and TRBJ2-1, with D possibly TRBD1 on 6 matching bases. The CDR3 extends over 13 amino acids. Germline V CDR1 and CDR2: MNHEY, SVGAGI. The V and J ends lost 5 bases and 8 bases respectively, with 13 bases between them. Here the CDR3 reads CASSTQGLDEQFF. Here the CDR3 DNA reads TGTGCCAGCAGTACACAGGGATTGGATGAGCAGTTCTTC.

The CDR3 DNA follows: TGTGCCAGCAGCGGAGGGAGCAATCAGCCCCAGCATTTT. The encoded protein is CASSGGSNQPQHF. The V and J genes are TRBV6-6 and TRBJ1-5; D remains unclear. The V gene's germline CDR1 is MNHNY and CDR2 SVGAGI (reference sequence). This CDR3 has 13 amino acids. V gave up 6 bases and J gave up 1 base, with 7 bases separating them.

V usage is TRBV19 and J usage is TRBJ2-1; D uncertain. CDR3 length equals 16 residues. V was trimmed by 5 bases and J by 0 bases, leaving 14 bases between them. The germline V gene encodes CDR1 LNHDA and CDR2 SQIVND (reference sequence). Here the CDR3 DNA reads TGTGCCAGTAGTCCGTCAGGCCGAAGCTCCTACAATGAGCAGTTCTTC. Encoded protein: CASSPSGRSSYNEQFF.

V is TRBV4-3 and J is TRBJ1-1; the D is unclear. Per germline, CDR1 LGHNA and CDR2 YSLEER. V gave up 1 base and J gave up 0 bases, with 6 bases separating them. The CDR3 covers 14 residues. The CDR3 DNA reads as TGCGCCAGCAGCCAAGGAGGGTTGAACACTGAAGCTTTCTTT. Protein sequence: CASSQGGLNTEAFF.